This T cell receptor (beta chain) was captured in a study of cytomegalovirus exposure and HLA in healthy donors. Across the whole study: A prior analysis found around 110 million unique TCR beta sequences from some 190 million T cells. Findings and caveats of the study: Analysis was carried out at a later point, and it linked a missense DCLRE1C variant to TCR beta V- and J-gene trimming. In vitro data verified a few CMV-associated chains as specific for CMV antigens.

PCR primers comprised 60 Vbeta and 13 Jbeta primers. Assay: immunoSEQ multiplex PCR; the TCRdb copy retains only in-frame clones and omits some. This table holds under 200,000 clones, 87% found once. These donors counted as nominally healthy when sampled, but unrecorded immune exposures were likely. Germline CDR1 WSHSY, CDR2 SAAADI. The CDR3 has 14 amino acids. With regard to this clone: The antigen is not known.

This sequence originates from a woman aged 25-40 years in good health and CMV-seronegative. V usage is TRBV10-2 and J usage is TRBJ2-5; TRBD2 agrees at 10 bases. The closer fit of TRBJ2-7 to the DNA end suggests the J call may be wrong. The sample consisted of PBMCs. This CDR3 reads CASSEGTSVHEQYF. CDR3 in DNA: TGCGCCAGCAGTGAGGGGACTAGCGTCCACGAGCAGTACTTC.